The 14 T cell receptor beta chains reported below all come from one sample, sequenced in a study of regulatory T cells in long-lasting Graves disease. In building TCR beta libraries, iRepertoire HTBI primers were used together with Arm-PCR of CDR3 regions. TCRdb reprocessed the multiplex PCR reads via MiXCR and lists one record per CDR3 protein. The sample holds under 250,000 distinct CDR3 sequences, roughly a fifth seen once. Time point described: newly diagnosed GD, antithyroid drugs for less than 3 months. The TCR library was prepared using RNA isolated from PBMCs. The same data also contributed to another study, on T cells in Graves' hyperthyroidism and ophthalmopathy.

Sequenced material: peripheral blood mononuclear cells (PBMCs), taken at new diagnosis, from a patient treated with antithyroid drugs. The receptors here all came from a woman in her 30s with Graves disease.

The rearrangement joins TRBV11-2 to TRBJ2-7, with 10 nucleotides matching TRBD1. The ends lost 4 bases at V and 3 bases at J; junction bases unmatched: 6. The CDR3 loop spans 15 amino acids. Germline CDR1 and CDR2: SGHAT and FQNNGV. CDR3 residues: CASSYLGQGGYEQYF. DNA for the CDR3: TGTGCCAGCAGCTACTTAGGACAGGGGGGCTACGAGCAGTACTTC.

This clonotype was found many times. V is TRBV28 and J is TRBJ1-5; D uncertain. This CDR3 is 15 amino acids long. Trimming stripped 8 bases from V and 7 bases from J, with 21 bases between. Germline assignment: CDR1 MDHEN and CDR2 SYDVKM. CDR3 in amino acids: CASHISGGRTQPQHF. In nucleotides, the CDR3 is TGTGCCAGCCATATCTCAGGAGGAAGGACGCAGCCCCAGCATTTT.

There are many counts of this clonotype. The chain uses TRBV27 and TRBJ2-1; D unclear. The germline V gene encodes CDR1 MNHEY and CDR2 SMNVEV (reference sequence). V was trimmed by 6 bases and J by 5 bases, leaving 14 bases between them. The CDR3 covers 14 residues. Here the CDR3 DNA reads TGTGCCAGCAGAACCGTACTGTTGGACAATGAGCAGTTCTTC. Translated: CASRTVLLDNEQFF.

Ten or more counts support this clonotype. The chain combines TRBV19 with TRBJ1-4; the D gene is possibly TRBD1 (5 bases). CDR1 and CDR2 from the germline V gene are LNHDA and SQIVND (reference sequence). V lost 3 bases and J lost 0, with 8 bases in between. This CDR3 spans 15 amino acids. The CDR3 region has the DNA TGTGCCAGTAGTATTCGGGGGGCAACTAATGAAAAACTGTTTTTT. Its protein is CASSIRGATNEKLFF. Combining the CDR3 with reference TRBV19 and TRBJ1-4 gives the whole variable domain DGGITQSPKYLFRKEGQNVTLSCEQNLNHDAMYWYRQDPGQGLRLIYYSQIVNDFQKGDIAEGYSVSREKKESFPLTVTSAQKNPTAFYLCASSIRGATNEKLFFGSGTQLSVL.

This clonotype was recorded many times. The genes are TRBV30 and TRBJ2-1; 7 bases align to TRBD2. Per the germline V gene, CDR1 is GTSNPN and CDR2 is SVGIG (reference sequence). V shed 4 bases and J 2 bases; nucleotides not matched to a gene: 8. This CDR3 comprises 15 residues. The CDR3, as DNA: TGTGCCTGGAAAGGGACGGGGGGTACCTACAATGAGCAGTTCTTC. Protein: CAWKGTGGTYNEQFF.

This clonotype was observed many times. V gene TRBV6-5 combines with J gene TRBJ1-2; D gene unclear. V lost 0 bases and J 7 bases, leaving 12 bases between the germline ends. The length of the CDR3 is 14 residues. CDR1 MNHEY and CDR2 SVGAGI come from the germline V gene. CDR3 sequence reads: CASSYSRETSGYTF. The DNA for the CDR3 is TGTGCCAGCAGTTACTCCCGGGAGACCTCTGGCTACACCTTC.

With regard to this clonotype: A much larger clone is a single base away; this may be a read error. This chain connects TRBV13 to TRBJ1-2, with 8 bases identical to TRBD1. Per the germline V gene, CDR1 is PRHDT and CDR2 is FYEKMQ (reference sequence). The CDR3 runs 15 residues. The CDR3 nucleotides are TGTGTCAGCAGCGCCCGGACAGGGCCTATGTCTGACTACACCTTC. Translating it yields CVSSARTGPMSDYTF.

This clonotype occurred many times. Here the CDR3 reads CASSYPMWGANQPQHF. Here the CDR3 DNA reads TGTGCCAGCAGTTACCCCATGTGGGGGGCCAATCAGCCCCAGCATTTT. The V and J genes are TRBV6-2 or TRBV6-3 and TRBJ1-5, with D possibly matching TRBD1 (6 bases). The CDR3 is 16 amino acids. Trimming removed 2 bases from V and 3 bases from J, with 14 bases in between. Germline V lookup: CDR1 MNHEY, CDR2 SVGEGT.

This clonotype was counted only a few times. The chain carries TRBV5-4 and TRBJ2-5; D possibly corresponds to TRBD2 (5 bases). This CDR3 spans 15 amino acids. V gave up 7 bases and J gave up 5 bases, with 21 bases separating them. Germline values: CDR1 SGHNT, CDR2 YYREEE (reference sequence). CDR3: CASGISGRGYETQYF. The CDR3 DNA is TGTGCCAGCGGAATCTCCGGAAGAGGGTACGAGACCCAGTACTTC.

A word on this clonotype: An end of the junction differs from the germline gene, which may be a read error. J is TRBJ2-5 and V is TRBV6-2 or TRBV6-3, with D tentatively TRBD2 (6 bases). The V gene's germline CDR1 is MNHEY and CDR2 SVGEGT. The CDR3 extends over 14 amino acids. This chain's CDR3 is CASNYGGTVGTQYF. CDR3 bases: TGTGCCAGCAATTACGGAGGGACGGTCGGGACCCAGTACTTC.

In its sample, this clonotype was seen many times. J is TRBJ2-3 and V is TRBV9; D call uncertain. The length of the CDR3 is 14 residues. In germline, CDR1 is SGDLS, CDR2 YYNGEE. Trimming shortened V by 5 bases and J by 0 bases, and 10 bases separated the two germline ends. The CDR3 is CASRGTASTDTQYF. CDR3 DNA: TGTGCCAGCAGAGGAACGGCTAGCACAGATACGCAGTATTTT.

This clonotype was counted at least ten times. The rearrangement links TRBV28 to TRBJ1-5; 9 bases agree with TRBD1. Trimming removed 6 bases from V and 5 bases from J; junction bases left unmatched: 8. Germline V gene data show CDR1 as MDHEN and CDR2 as SYDVKM. The CDR3 sequence is 15 residues long. The CDR3 sequence: CASRGDRVGDQPQHF. The CDR3 DNA reads as TGTGCCAGCAGAGGGGACAGGGTGGGGGATCAGCCCCAGCATTTT.

At least ten counts were recorded for this clonotype. The chain joins TRBV28 to TRBJ1-6; D not resolved. V dropped 2 bases and J dropped 10 bases, with 18 bases sitting between them. The germline gives CDR1 MDHEN, CDR2 SYDVKM. There are 16 residues in the CDR3. The CDR3 spells CASSLAEEVLGSPLHF. The CDR3, as DNA: TGTGCCAGCAGTTTAGCGGAGGAGGTTCTTGGATCACCCCTCCACTTT.

This clonotype was detected many times. This chain joins TRBV27 and TRBJ1-3; TRBD1 might be the D (6 bases). V gave up 3 bases and J gave up 2 bases, with 8 bases separating them. The CDR3 is 14 residues long. Per the germline V gene, CDR1 is MNHEY and CDR2 is SMNVEV (reference sequence). In DNA form, the CDR3 reads TGTGCCAGCAGTTTCTCAGGGGCTGGAAACACCATATATTTT. Translated, it gives CASSFSGAGNTIYF.